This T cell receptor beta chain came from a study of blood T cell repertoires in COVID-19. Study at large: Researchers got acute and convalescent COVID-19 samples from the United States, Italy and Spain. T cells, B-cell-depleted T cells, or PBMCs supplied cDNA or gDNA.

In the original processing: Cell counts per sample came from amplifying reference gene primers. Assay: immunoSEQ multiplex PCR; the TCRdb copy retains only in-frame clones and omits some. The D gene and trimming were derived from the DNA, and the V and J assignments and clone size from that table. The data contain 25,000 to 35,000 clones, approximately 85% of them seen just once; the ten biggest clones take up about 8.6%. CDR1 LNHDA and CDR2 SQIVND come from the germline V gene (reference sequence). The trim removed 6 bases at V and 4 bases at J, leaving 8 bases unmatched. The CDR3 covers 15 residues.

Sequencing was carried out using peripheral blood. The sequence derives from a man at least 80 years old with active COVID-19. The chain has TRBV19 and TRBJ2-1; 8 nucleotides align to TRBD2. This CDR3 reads CASRVAGLQYNEQFF. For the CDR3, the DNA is TGTGCCAGTAGAGTAGCGGGGCTCCAGTACAATGAGCAGTTCTTC.